Listed below are T cell receptor beta chains from one sample, sequenced in a study of blood T cell repertoires in COVID-19. Sequencing used immunoSEQ multiplex PCR; TCRdb keeps in-frame clones, though not all of them. The table has a few hundred thousand clones, approximately 81% seen once. The source material was peripheral blood. The origin of the receptors is a woman aged 18-35 years with acute or convalescent COVID-19. Both conserved end residues are part of each CDR3. The order of the fields is D gene, CDR3 length, J gene, V gene, clone size, CDR3 protein, CDR3 DNA. A D gene is named only where the DNA matches it firmly. Clone size is given for some rows only: seen once, a few or many times, or a class if the clone is expanded.

>-|14|TRBJ2-1|TRBV7-6|-
CASSLAADYNEQFF
TGTGCCAGCAGCTTAGCCGCAGATTACAATGAGCAGTTCTTC
>-|18|TRBJ1-1|TRBV28|-
CASSLGYLYGVRSTEAFF
TGTGCCAGCAGTTTAGGGTATCTTTACGGGGTGAGGAGCACTGAAGCTTTCTTT
>-|16|TRBJ1-1|TRBV4-1|-
CASSPATWTENTEAFF
TGCGCCAGCAGCCCCGCAACATGGACAGAGAACACTGAAGCTTTCTTT
>TRBD1|13|TRBJ1-2|TRBV6-5|-
CASSTGQGVGYTF
TGTGCCAGCAGTACCGGACAGGGGGTGGGCTACACCTTC
>TRBD2|14|TRBJ2-5|TRBV3-1/TRBV3-2|-
CASSLGTSGETQYF
TGTGCCAGCAGCCTCGGGACTAGCGGAGAGACCCAGTACTTC
>TRBD1|13|TRBJ1-1|TRBV19|-
CASRIEQQGIAFF
TGTGCCAGTAGGATCGAACAACAGGGGATTGCTTTCTTT
>-|11|TRBJ2-3|TRBV6-5|-
CASVNREGQYF
TGTGCCAGCGTCAACAGGGAGGGGCAGTATTTT
>TRBD1|15|TRBJ2-7|TRBV24-1|-
CATSETRTGGYEQYF
TGTGCCACCAGTGAGACTCGGACAGGGGGCTACGAGCAGTACTTC
>-|14|TRBJ1-5|TRBV12-5|-
CASGFLSHNQPQHF
TGTGCTAGTGGTTTTCTGAGCCACAATCAGCCCCAGCATTTT
>-|16|TRBJ1-2|TRBV5-1|once
CASSSTSTGRNYGYTF
TGCGCCAGCAGCTCGACGTCTACCGGGAGAAACTATGGCTACACCTTC
>TRBD1|15|TRBJ1-5|TRBV27|-
CASRGRGGGDQPQHF
TGTGCCAGCAGGGGGAGAGGAGGGGGCGATCAGCCCCAGCATTTT
>TRBD1|16|TRBJ1-5|TRBV14|-
CASSQRSRDSHQPQHF
TGTGCCAGCAGCCAGCGATCCCGGGACAGCCATCAGCCCCAGCATTTT
>-|13|TRBJ1-5|TRBV28|once
CASSFARGGPQHF
TGTGCCAGCAGTTTCGCCCGGGGGGGACCCCAGCATTTT
>-|14|TRBJ1-2|TRBV28|-
CASSPVGQIYGYTF
TGTGCCAGCAGTCCCGTCGGACAGATTTATGGCTACACCTTC
>TRBD2|17|TRBJ2-1|TRBV24-1|-
CATSDPGLAAGLDEQFF
TGTGCCACCAGTGATCCGGGACTAGCGGCCGGGTTGGATGAGCAGTTCTTC
>-|14|TRBJ1-1|TRBV4-1|once
CASSQERSNTEAFF
TGCGCCAGCAGCCAAGAGCGATCGAACACTGAAGCTTTCTTT
>TRBD1|13|TRBJ1-1|TRBV27|-
CASVGGGFTEAFF
TGTGCCAGCGTCGGAGGGGGCTTCACTGAAGCTTTCTTT
>TRBD2|14|TRBJ2-1|TRBV7-3|once
CASSLAGDVYEQFF
TGTGCCAGCAGCTTAGCGGGAGACGTGTATGAGCAGTTCTTC
>TRBD2|13|TRBJ2-1|TRBV6-6|-
CASNRLAGDEQFF
TGTGCCAGCAACAGACTAGCGGGGGATGAGCAGTTCTTC
>TRBD1|14|TRBJ1-2|TRBV11-2|-
CASSLVRGSYGYTF
TGTGCCAGCAGCTTAGTCAGGGGGAGCTATGGCTACACCTTC
>TRBD2|16|TRBJ2-3|TRBV3-1/TRBV3-2|once
CASSQDRMAGEDTQYF
TGTGCCAGCAGCCAAGATCGGATGGCGGGAGAAGATACGCAGTATTTT
>TRBD1|16|TRBJ1-2|TRBV9|few
CASSAGDRGRQGGYTF
TGTGCCAGCAGCGCAGGTGACAGGGGGCGCCAGGGTGGCTACACCTTC
>-|15|TRBJ2-7|TRBV5-6|once
CASSRITGKIYEQYF
TGTGCCAGCAGCCGTATCACCGGGAAGATCTACGAGCAGTACTTC
>-|12|TRBJ2-7|TRBV29-1|once
CSVSGKAYEQYF
TGCAGCGTGTCCGGGAAAGCCTACGAGCAGTACTTC
>-|14|TRBJ2-6|TRBV6-1|-
CASSEISEANVLTF
TGTGCCAGCAGTGAGATTAGTGAGGCCAACGTCCTGACTTTC
>-|13|TRBJ1-3|TRBV12-3/TRBV12-4|few
CASRRSSGNTIYF
TGTGCCAGCAGGCGGAGCTCTGGAAACACCATATATTTT
>-|17|TRBJ2-5|TRBV14|once
CASSPHPNAGYQETQYF
TGTGCCAGCAGCCCCCACCCGAACGCAGGTTACCAAGAGACCCAGTACTTC
>-|15|TRBJ2-2|TRBV28|once
CASSLVAANTGELFF
TGTGCCAGCAGTTTAGTCGCGGCTAACACCGGGGAGCTGTTTTTT
>-|19|TRBJ1-3|TRBV6-1|-
CASSEAGPRGYNSGNTIYF
TGTGCCAGCAGTGAAGCAGGTCCCAGGGGCTACAACTCTGGAAACACCATATATTTT
>TRBD2|20|TRBJ2-7|TRBV4-1|-
CASSQGVGLAGVLDLYEQYF
TGCGCCAGCAGCCAAGGTGTAGGACTAGCGGGAGTATTAGACCTCTACGAGCAGTACTTC
>-|14|TRBJ2-1|TRBV2|-
CASVGLAGYNEQFF
TGTGCCAGCGTGGGGTTAGCAGGGTACAATGAGCAGTTCTTC
>-|12|TRBJ2-7|TRBV19|-
CASSAPGDEQYF
TGTGCCAGTAGTGCTCCAGGGGACGAGCAGTACTTC
>-|17|TRBJ1-5|TRBV21-1|once
CASSLMGPYGSNQPQHF
TGTGCCAGCAGCTTAATGGGGCCCTACGGGAGCAATCAGCCCCAGCATTTT
>TRBD1|15|TRBJ1-3|TRBV6-1|-
CASSDPGQGRNTIYF
TGTGCCAGCAGTGACCCGGGACAGGGAAGAAACACCATATATTTT
>-|15|TRBJ2-2|TRBV7-9|-
CASSLSGTNTGELFF
TGTGCCAGCAGCTTAAGCGGGACAAACACCGGGGAGCTGTTTTTT
>TRBD2|18|TRBJ2-7|TRBV5-1|-
CASSLKASGSDGSYEQYF
TGCGCCAGCAGCTTGAAGGCTAGCGGGAGTGATGGGTCCTACGAGCAGTACTTC
>TRBD1|13|TRBJ1-5|TRBV6-1|-
CASSEGRGQPQHF
TGTGCCAGCAGTGAGGGCAGGGGGCAGCCCCAGCATTTT
>-|15|TRBJ1-6|TRBV2|-
CASSESKGGESPLHF
TGTGCCAGCAGTGAATCCAAGGGAGGGGAGTCACCCCTCCACTTT
>-|12|TRBJ1-1|TRBV3-1/TRBV3-2|-
CASSQDGGKAFF
TGTGCCAGCAGCCAAGATGGAGGGAAAGCTTTCTTT
>-|13|TRBJ1-2|TRBV28|once
CASRGTGTSGYTF
TGTGCCAGCAGGGGCACAGGGACTAGTGGCTACACCTTC
>TRBD2|15|TRBJ2-3|TRBV2|-
CASSDLAGGADTQYF
TGTGCCAGCAGTGATCTAGCGGGGGGTGCAGATACGCAGTATTTT
>TRBD1|15|TRBJ2-2|TRBV11-2|once
CASSWDRGRAGELFF
TGTGCCAGCAGCTGGGACAGGGGGCGTGCCGGGGAGCTGTTTTTT
>TRBD2|16|TRBJ2-5|TRBV4-1|-
CASSQGASGDQETQYF
TGCGCCAGCAGCCAAGGGGCTAGCGGGGATCAAGAGACCCAGTACTTC
>-|13|TRBJ2-7|TRBV6-6|-
CASREGPSYEQYF
TGTGCCAGCAGGGAGGGTCCTTCCTACGAGCAGTACTTC
>TRBD1|14|TRBJ2-1|TRBV18|-
CASSGTGTDNEQFF
TGTGCCAGCTCCGGGACAGGGACCGACAATGAGCAGTTCTTC
>TRBD1|15|TRBJ1-2|TRBV30|-
CAWSRQGAGNYGYTF
TGTGCCTGGAGCAGACAGGGGGCCGGTAACTATGGCTACACCTTC
>TRBD1|14|TRBJ2-7|TRBV19|-
CASSGDRTSYEQYF
TGTGCCAGTAGTGGGGACAGGACCTCCTACGAGCAGTACTTC
>TRBD1|14|TRBJ1-5|TRBV5-1|-
CASSPGQGSQPQHF
TGCGCCAGCAGCCCCGGACAGGGGAGTCAGCCCCAGCATTTT
>TRBD1|15|TRBJ2-1|TRBV19|-
CASSIVGQGKNEQFF
TGTGCCAGTAGTATAGTGGGACAGGGGAAGAATGAGCAGTTCTTC